One and the same sample provided the 19 T cell receptor beta chains below, sequenced in a study of cytomegalovirus exposure and HLA in healthy donors. PCR amplification relied on 60 Vbeta primers (plus 13 Jbeta primers). Data came from immunoSEQ multiplex PCR; TCRdb stores just in-frame clones and leaves some out. The sample comprises some 150,000 clones, over 80% of which are singletons, and less than 2% rests with the top ten. The sample taken for sequencing was PBMCs. These receptors all come from a man between 40 and 49 years old in good health and CMV-seronegative.

This clone appeared once. The chain carries TRBV2 and TRBJ1-6; the D is unclear. The ends were cut back, 6 bases at V and 8 bases at J, with 8 bases in the middle. CDR1 and CDR2 from the germline V gene are SNHLY and FYNNEI. The CDR3 has 12 amino acids. This CDR3 is CASRVEYSPLHF. CDR3 sequence (DNA): TGTGCCAGCAGAGTCGAGTATTCACCCCTCCACTTT.

V is TRBV11-2 and J is TRBJ1-4; unclear D gene. Per the germline V gene, CDR1 is SGHAT and CDR2 is FQNNGV. Trimming took off 5 bases at V and 5 bases at J, with 6 bases between the two ends. The CDR3 is made up of 12 amino acids. CDR3 DNA sequence: TGTGCCAGCAGCGTCGGGAATGAAAAACTGTTTTTT. Its protein is CASSVGNEKLFF.

The chain couples TRBV10-3 to TRBJ1-1; 7 nucleotides align to TRBD1. V was pared by 2 bases and J by 2 bases, with 5 bases of the junction left unmatched. The CDR3 is 15 residues long. Germline CDR1 reads ENHRY; CDR2 reads SYGVKD. CDR3 coding DNA: TGTGCCATCAGTGAGAGTAGGGGGCACAACACTGAAGCTTTCTTT. Its protein is CAISESRGHNTEAFF.

This clone showed up just once. J is TRBJ1-1 and V is TRBV7-6; perhaps TRBD1 as D (6 bases). Trimming removed 5 bases at V and 7 bases at J, with 14 bases between. The CDR3 extends over 13 amino acids. Germline V gene data show CDR1 as SGHVS and CDR2 as FNYEAQ. CDR3 in amino acids: CASSEQGPYEAFF. The CDR3 DNA sequence: TGTGCCAGCAGCGAACAGGGTCCCTATGAAGCTTTCTTT.

The J gene is TRBJ2-5, the V gene TRBV19, with a weak D call TRBD2 (6 bases). The germline CDR1 and CDR2 sequences are LNHDA and SQIVND (reference sequence). The CDR3 sequence is 19 residues long. Trimming stripped 3 bases from V and 1 base from J, with 24 bases between. The CDR3 reads CASSIYGGTALWAQETQYF. The CDR3, as DNA: TGTGCCAGTAGTATCTACGGAGGGACGGCGCTTTGGGCCCAAGAGACCCAGTACTTC. Full variable domain (rest looked up from reference TRBV19 and TRBJ2-5): DGGITQSPKYLFRKEGQNVTLSCEQNLNHDAMYWYRQDPGQGLRLIYYSQIVNDFQKGDIAEGYSVSREKKESFPLTVTSAQKNPTAFYLCASSIYGGTALWAQETQYFGPGTRLLVL.

This chain links TRBV11-2 with TRBJ2-3; the D gene is possibly TRBD1 (6 bases). Trimming pared 2 bases from V and 1 base from J, leaving 10 bases between. In germline, CDR1 is SGHAT, CDR2 FQNNGV. This CDR3 has 15 amino acids. CDR3 sequence: CASSLIGGRTDTQYF. The CDR3 DNA sequence: TGTGCCAGCAGCTTAATTGGGGGCCGCACAGATACGCAGTATTTT.

This chain connects TRBV9 to TRBJ2-1, with D perhaps matching TRBD1 (6 bases). Germline loops: CDR1 SGDLS, CDR2 YYNGEE. The CDR3 has 12 residues. V was pared by 3 bases and J by 13 bases, with 14 bases between. This CDR3 reads CASSEQTGTQFF. For the CDR3, the DNA is TGTGCCAGCAGCGAACAGACAGGAACCCAGTTCTTC.

The genes are TRBV7-9 and TRBJ1-1; D may be TRBD1 (6 bases). Germline assignment: CDR1 SEHNR and CDR2 FQNEAQ (reference sequence). Trimming cost V 5 bases and J 1 base, with 11 bases left between them. This CDR3 region has 14 residues. CDR3 protein: CASSQLQGNTEAFF. The CDR3 nucleotides read TGTGCCAGCAGCCAATTACAGGGGAACACTGAAGCTTTCTTT.

The chain uses TRBV6-5 and TRBJ1-2; 9 nucleotides match TRBD1. V shed 6 bases and J 5 bases; nucleotides not matched to a gene: 10. The CDR3 has 15 amino acids. CDR1 is MNHEY, CDR2 SVGAGI, per germline. CDR3 protein: CASSRIGTGIYGYTF. CDR3 in DNA: TGTGCCAGCAGCCGAATTGGGACAGGGATATATGGCTACACCTTC.

J is TRBJ2-7 and V is TRBV7-6; 10 bases agree with TRBD1. The CDR3 loop spans 14 amino acids. In germline, CDR1 is SGHVS, CDR2 FNYEAQ. V lost 5 bases to trimming and J lost 3 bases; unmatched junction nucleotides: 4. CDR3 nucleotides: TGTGCCAGCAGCCTCCGGGACAGGGGCTACGAGCAGTACTTC. Translation: CASSLRDRGYEQYF.

This clone was counted once. The rearrangement joins TRBV27 to TRBJ1-2; 7 bases fit TRBD1. The V segment lost 5 bases and the J segment 8 bases; nucleotides outside the gene matches: 5. Germline lookup yields CDR1 MNHEY and CDR2 SMNVEV (reference sequence). This CDR3 spans 12 amino acids. This chain's CDR3 is CASSPTGEGYTF. The CDR3 nucleotides read TGTGCCAGCAGTCCCACAGGGGAAGGCTACACCTTC.

This chain connects TRBV7-2 to TRBJ2-1, with 14 bases that match TRBD2. The V gene's germline CDR1 is SGHTA and CDR2 FQGNSA. The V segment lost 7 bases and the J segment 8 bases; nucleotides outside the gene matches: 4. CDR3 length equals 14 residues. In DNA form, the CDR3 reads TGTGCCAGCAAGGGACTAGCGGGAGTCCATGAGCAGTTCTTC. Translated, it gives CASKGLAGVHEQFF.

A few counts support this clone. This chain connects TRBV7-2 to TRBJ2-5; D is undetermined. The CDR3 has 13 residues. Deletions cut 2 bases from V and 1 base from J, with 5 bases between. Germline V CDR1 and CDR2: SGHTA, FQGNSA. The CDR3 spells CASSLLVQETQYF. CDR3 nucleotide sequence: TGTGCCAGCAGCTTACTCGTCCAAGAGACCCAGTACTTC.

V is TRBV5-1 and J is TRBJ1-2; 8 bases are a match to TRBD1. The CDR3 loop spans 14 amino acids. Trimming cost V 2 bases and J 8 bases; bases outside gene matches: 8. Germline loops: CDR1 SGHRS, CDR2 YFSETQ. This CDR3 is CASSLQGESVGYTF. In nucleotides, the CDR3 is TGCGCCAGCAGCTTACAGGGGGAGTCGGTCGGCTACACCTTC.

This clone was seen only once. The rearrangement joins TRBV11-1 to TRBJ1-3; D is undetermined. Per germline, CDR1 SGHAT and CDR2 FQDESV (reference sequence). The CDR3 totals 14 residues. Trimming stripped 3 bases from V and 0 bases from J, with 6 bases between. This CDR3 reads CASSFGSSGNTIYF. The CDR3 bases are TGTGCCAGCAGCTTTGGGAGCTCTGGAAACACCATATATTTT.

In this sample, this clone turned up a few times. This chain connects TRBV6-5 to TRBJ2-3; the D gene is possibly TRBD1 (6 bases). Germline-derived CDR1 and CDR2 are MNHEY and SVGAGI. The V gene lost 6 bases and the J gene lost 1 base, with 11 bases spanning the gap. The CDR3 is 14 residues long. CDR3 nucleotides: TGTGCCAGCAGCCTACGGACAGGCACAGATACGCAGTATTTT. It translates to CASSLRTGTDTQYF.

The chain recombines TRBV18 with TRBJ1-5; 9 bases line up with TRBD1. After removal of 2 bases from V and 5 bases from J, the junction contained 4 bases not matched to a gene. This CDR3 spans 15 amino acids. Germline V gene sequence: CDR1 KGHSH, CDR2 LQKENI. The CDR3 spells CASSPSDRGYQPQHF. DNA for the CDR3: TGTGCCAGCTCACCATCGGACAGGGGCTATCAGCCCCAGCATTTT. The full variable domain, rest sourced from reference TRBV18 and TRBJ1-5, is NAGVMQNPRHLVRRRGQEARLRCSPMKGHSHVYWYRQLPEEGLKFMVYLQKENIIDESGMPKERFSAEFPKEGPSILRIQQVVRGDSAAYFCASSPSDRGYQPQHFGDGTRLSIL.

This sequence joins TRBV27 and TRBJ2-1; tentatively, D is TRBD2 (5 bases). CDR3 length: 14 amino acids. The germline V gene encodes CDR1 MNHEY and CDR2 SMNVEV (reference sequence). Trimming left V 8 bases short and J 0 bases short, with 11 bases between. CDR3 loop: CASRLGSSYNEQFF. DNA of the CDR3: TGTGCCAGCCGCTTAGGGAGCTCCTACAATGAGCAGTTCTTC.

V and J are TRBV6-1 and TRBJ2-1; the match to TRBD2 covers 7 bases. CDR3 size: 15 residues. V gave up 6 bases and J gave up 3 bases; unmatched junction bases: 8. Per germline, CDR1 MNHNS and CDR2 SASEGT. CDR3 in amino acids: CASRVGLADYNEQFF. The CDR3 DNA sequence: TGTGCCAGCAGGGTTGGGCTAGCGGACTACAATGAGCAGTTCTTC.